A single sample is the source of the 17 T cell receptor beta chains below, sequenced in a study of OX40 agonist ivuxolimab in advanced cancers. Data came from immunoSEQ multiplex PCR; TCRdb stores just in-frame clones and leaves some out. Of 55,000 to 65,000 clones detected, about 92% appear once; the ten largest clones hold roughly 21%. The starting material was CD4+ or CD8+ T cells sorted from blood, obtained in a trial of the OX40 agonist ivuxolimab. The receptors were gathered from an adult with an advanced solid tumor such as melanoma, head and neck, liver or kidney cancer.

As DNA, the CDR3 is TGTGCCAGCAGCTTCTCAATGTCCCCCTTTAACAATGAGCAGTTCTTC. Amino acids: CASSFSMSPFNNEQFF. V and J are TRBV5-4 and TRBJ2-1; D is undetermined. V was pared by 2 bases and J by 5 bases, with 17 bases between. Germline CDR1 is SGHNT and CDR2 is YYREEE (reference sequence). This CDR3 contains 16 residues.

This chain uses TRBV28 with TRBJ2-2; D is undetermined. The V gene lost 6 bases and the J gene lost 1 base, with 12 bases spanning the gap. The CDR3 consists of 15 residues. CDR1 is MDHEN and CDR2 is SYDVKM in the germline V gene. For the CDR3, the DNA is TGTGCCAGCAGCCCCCCGACGCGGAACACCGGGGAGCTGTTTTTT. Residues: CASSPPTRNTGELFF.

Remarks on this clone: Other nucleotide sequences from this sample produce the same CDR3. This sequence joins TRBV30 and TRBJ2-3, with TRBD2 as a possible D gene (5 bases). CDR1 and CDR2 (germline): GTSNPN, SVGIG (reference sequence). The CDR3 contains 15 residues. V dropped 3 bases and J dropped 2 bases, with 15 bases sitting between them. The CDR3 coding sequence is TGTGCCTGGAGCTCGGGATCATCTTCCACAGATACGCAGTATTTT. This sequence encodes CAWSSGSSSTDTQYF.

V usage is TRBV19 and J usage is TRBJ1-2; a weak D match, TRBD1 (5 bases). V was pared by 5 bases and J by 2 bases, with 9 bases between. This CDR3 is built from 13 residues. The germline CDR1 and CDR2 sequences are LNHDA and SQIVND (reference sequence). The CDR3, as DNA: TGTGCCAGTAGTCCGACAGCCAACTATGGCTACACCTTC. Translated, it gives CASSPTANYGYTF. Variable domain in full (rest from reference TRBV19 and TRBJ1-2): DGGITQSPKYLFRKEGQNVTLSCEQNLNHDAMYWYRQDPGQGLRLIYYSQIVNDFQKGDIAEGYSVSREKKESFPLTVTSAQKNPTAFYLCASSPTANYGYTFGSGTRLTVV.

The chain has TRBV7-8 and TRBJ2-7; D is uncertain. The CDR3 spans 12 residues. Trimming pared 5 bases from V and 2 bases from J, leaving 7 bases between. The germline CDR1 and CDR2 sequences are SGHVS and FQNEAQ. CDR3 loop: CASSQSPYEQYV. The CDR3 DNA is TGTGCCAGCAGCCAGAGCCCCTACGAGCAGTACGTC.

The chain is built from TRBV5-1 and TRBJ2-5; D is undetermined. Between the trimmed V and J ends, which lost 0 bases and 4 bases, there was a span of 7 bases. Germline loops: CDR1 SGHRS, CDR2 YFSETQ. CDR3 length equals 13 residues. The CDR3 sequence: CASSLEVRETQYF. For the CDR3, the DNA is TGCGCCAGCAGCTTGGAGGTGCGAGAGACCCAGTACTTC. The whole variable domain, remainder taken from reference TRBV5-1 and TRBJ2-5, is KAGVTQTPRYLIKTRGQQVTLSCSPISGHRSVSWYQQTPGQGLQFLFEYFSETQRNKGNFPGRFSGRQFSNSRSEMNVSTLELGDSALYLCASSLEVRETQYFGPGTRLLVL.

This sequence joins TRBV19 and TRBJ1-3; unclear D gene. Germline CDR1 and CDR2: LNHDA and SQIVND (reference sequence). CDR3 size: 16 residues. The V end was cut by 7 bases, the J end by 8 bases, with 24 bases between. The CDR3 protein is CASTPRLSYEIDTIYF. The CDR3 DNA reads TGTGCCAGTACCCCCCGTCTGAGTTATGAAATTGACACCATATATTTT.

The V call is TRBV25-1, the J call TRBJ2-1; D is uncertain. V gave up 10 bases and J gave up 4 bases, with 20 bases separating them. This CDR3 spans 15 amino acids. CDR1 and CDR2 from the germline V gene are MGHDK and SYGVNS. CDR3 coding DNA: TGTGCCACCACGTTCGCCGCACCCCAGTACAATGAGCAGTTCTTC. Protein sequence: CATTFAAPQYNEQFF.

About this clone: The junction departs from germline at one end; a sequencing error may be responsible. The CDR3 sequence is CASSPGVGYEQYF. CDR3 DNA: TGTGCTAGCAGTCCAGGGGTAGGGTACGAGCAGTACTTC. The rearrangement joins TRBV7-7 to TRBJ2-7, with a possible D match to TRBD1 (6 bases). The CDR3 runs to 13 residues. Germline V gives CDR1 SSHAT, CDR2 FNYEAQ (reference sequence).

This chain uses TRBV30 with TRBJ2-1; D remains ambiguous. V was cut by 0 bases and J by 7 bases, with 7 bases left in between. Germline CDR1 is GTSNPN and CDR2 is SVGIG (reference sequence). This CDR3 is 12 amino acids long. CDR3 region: CAWSVFGNEQFF. The DNA for the CDR3 is TGTGCCTGGAGTGTATTTGGTAATGAGCAGTTCTTC.

This clone was picked up one time. The rearrangement joins TRBV6-1 to TRBJ1-5; D possibly corresponds to TRBD1 (5 bases). The CDR3 runs 16 residues. Germline CDR1 reads MNHNS; CDR2 reads SASEGT. V shed 2 bases and J shed 11 bases, with 22 bases lying between them. The CDR3 coding sequence is TGTGCCAGCAGTGAAATAGAGGGACCCAACTGGGAGGCCCAGCATTTT. Translated, it gives CASSEIEGPNWEAQHF.

Remarks on this clone: A read error may be the cause here, since a much bigger clone is one base away. This sequence joins TRBV27 and TRBJ1-1, with 7 bases fitting TRBD1. CDR1 and CDR2 from the germline V gene are MNHEY and SMNVEV (reference sequence). V was clipped by 4 bases and J by 1 base; unmatched bases: 0. The CDR3 is 13 amino acids. CDR3 nucleotide sequence: TGTGCCAGCAGTTGGACAGGGAACACTGAAGCTTTCTTT. Translation gives CASSWTGNTEAFF.

DNA for the CDR3: TGCGCCAGCAGCCACCGACAGATACAGGGGGAGAATTCACCCCTCCACTTT. Residues: CASSHRQIQGENSPLHF. This rearrangement joins TRBV4-1 to TRBJ1-6; 8 bases agree with TRBD1. The V gene's germline CDR1 is MGHRA and CDR2 YSYEKL. This CDR3 comprises 17 residues. Trimming took 3 bases from V and 7 from J; bases not matched to a gene: 11.

The rearrangement joins TRBV21-1 to TRBJ1-6. TRBV21-1 constitutes a pseudogene. The CDR3 runs 11 residues. CDR3 region: CASKLGSPLHF. Here the CDR3 DNA reads TGTGCCAGCAAGTTAGGTTCACCCCTCCACTTT.

The chain has TRBV12-5 and TRBJ2-7; D is possibly TRBD2 (5 bases). V lost 6 bases to trimming and J lost 6 bases, with 18 bases between them. Germline V gives CDR1 LGHNT, CDR2 FRNRAP. The CDR3 consists of 14 residues. The CDR3, as DNA: TGTGCTAGTGGCCCGGGTGCGGGCTCGGGCGAGCAGTACGTC. Protein: CASGPGAGSGEQYV.

The chain carries TRBV4-2 and TRBJ2-5, with 9 bases aligning to TRBD1. Germline CDR1 and CDR2: LGHNA and YNFKEQ. Germline trimming cut 3 bases from V and 4 bases from J; bases unmatched to any gene: 6. The CDR3 is 15 amino acids. CDR3 sequence (DNA): TGTGCCAGCAGCCAGGGACAGGGAGGTGGAGAGACCCAGTACTTC. Its translation is CASSQGQGGGETQYF.

The rearrangement uses TRBV29-1 and TRBJ1-1, with D perhaps matching TRBD1 (5 bases). V gave up 2 bases and J gave up 8 bases, with 9 bases separating them. Germline CDR1 reads SQVTM; CDR2 reads ANQGSEA. The CDR3 has 11 residues. CDR3 coding DNA: TGCAGCGTTGAACCGGGGACGGAAGCTTTCTTT. Translating it yields CSVEPGTEAFF.